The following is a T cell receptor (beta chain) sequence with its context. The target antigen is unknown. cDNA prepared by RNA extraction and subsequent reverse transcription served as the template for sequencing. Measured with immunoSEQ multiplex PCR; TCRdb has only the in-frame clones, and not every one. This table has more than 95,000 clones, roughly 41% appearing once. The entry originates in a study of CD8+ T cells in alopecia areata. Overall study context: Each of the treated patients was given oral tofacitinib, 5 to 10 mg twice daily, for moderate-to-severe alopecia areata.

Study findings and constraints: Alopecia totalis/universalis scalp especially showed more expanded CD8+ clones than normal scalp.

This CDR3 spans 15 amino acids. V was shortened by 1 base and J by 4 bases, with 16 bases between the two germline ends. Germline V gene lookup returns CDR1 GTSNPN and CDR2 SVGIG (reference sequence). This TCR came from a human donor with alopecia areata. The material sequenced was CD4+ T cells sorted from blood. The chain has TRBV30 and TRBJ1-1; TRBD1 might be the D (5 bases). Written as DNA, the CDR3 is TGTGCCTGGAGTGAAGGGGTAGGTGGTCGCACTGAAGCTTTCTTT. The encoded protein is CAWSEGVGGRTEAFF.